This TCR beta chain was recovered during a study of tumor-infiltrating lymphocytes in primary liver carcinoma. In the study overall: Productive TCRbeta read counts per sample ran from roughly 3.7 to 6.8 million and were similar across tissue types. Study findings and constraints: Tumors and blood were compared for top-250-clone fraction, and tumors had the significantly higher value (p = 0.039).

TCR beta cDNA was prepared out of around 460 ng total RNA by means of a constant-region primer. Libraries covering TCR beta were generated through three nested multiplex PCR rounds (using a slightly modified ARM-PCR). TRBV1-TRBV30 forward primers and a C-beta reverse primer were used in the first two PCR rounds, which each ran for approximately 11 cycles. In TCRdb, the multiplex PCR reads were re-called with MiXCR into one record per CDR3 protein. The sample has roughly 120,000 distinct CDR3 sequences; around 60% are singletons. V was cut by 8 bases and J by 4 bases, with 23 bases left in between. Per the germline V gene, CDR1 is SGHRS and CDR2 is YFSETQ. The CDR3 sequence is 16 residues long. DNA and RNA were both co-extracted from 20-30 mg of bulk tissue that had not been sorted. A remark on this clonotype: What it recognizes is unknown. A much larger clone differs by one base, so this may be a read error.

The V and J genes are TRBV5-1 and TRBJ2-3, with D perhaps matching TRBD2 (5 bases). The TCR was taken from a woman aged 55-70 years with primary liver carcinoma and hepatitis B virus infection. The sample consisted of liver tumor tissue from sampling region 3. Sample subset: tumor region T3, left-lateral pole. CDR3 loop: CARFVRLSRNPDTQYF. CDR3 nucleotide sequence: TGCGCCAGATTCGTACGACTAAGCAGGAACCCAGATACGCAGTATTTT.